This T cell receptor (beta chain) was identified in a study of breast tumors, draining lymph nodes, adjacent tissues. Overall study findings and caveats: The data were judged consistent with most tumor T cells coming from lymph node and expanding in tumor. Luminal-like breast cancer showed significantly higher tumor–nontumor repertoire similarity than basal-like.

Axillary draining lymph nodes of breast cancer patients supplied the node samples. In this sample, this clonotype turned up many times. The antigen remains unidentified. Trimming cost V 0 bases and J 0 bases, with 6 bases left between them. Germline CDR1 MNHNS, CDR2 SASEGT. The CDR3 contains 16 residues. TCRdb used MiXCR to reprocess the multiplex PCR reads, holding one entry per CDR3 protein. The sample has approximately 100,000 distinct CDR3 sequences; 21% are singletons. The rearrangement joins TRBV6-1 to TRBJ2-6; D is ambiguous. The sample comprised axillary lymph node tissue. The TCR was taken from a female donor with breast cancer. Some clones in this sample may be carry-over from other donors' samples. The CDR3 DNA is TGTGCCAGCAGTGAAGCCTCCGGCTCTGGGGCCAACGTCCTGACTTTC. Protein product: CASSEASGSGANVLTF.